Reported below is one T cell receptor (beta chain). This sample is part of a study of blood T cell repertoires in COVID-19. Study information: The study drew acute and convalescent COVID-19 samples from the United States, Italy and Spain. In each case, the material was cDNA or gDNA derived from T cells, B-cell-depleted T cells, or PBMCs.

Source study methods: Reference gene primers were amplified, and this amplification served to estimate nucleated cell counts. Repertoires were generated with immunoSEQ multiplex PCR, while TCRdb's copy carries only in-frame clones and drops some. Clone size and the V and J calls come from that table; the DNA yielded D and trimming. The sample includes around 80,000 clones, over 80% of them seen just once. The germline gives CDR1 MNHEY, CDR2 SVGAGI. This CDR3 contains 14 residues. Trimming took 5 bases from V and 4 from J, leaving 15 bases between them. Sequences were obtained from peripheral blood. This receptor was obtained from a woman older than 75 with acute or convalescent COVID-19. The chain is built from TRBV6-5 and TRBJ2-7, with a possible D match to TRBD2 (5 bases). The CDR3 DNA follows: TGTGCCAGCAGTCCAGCGGTGGGAAATTACGAGCAGTACTTC. The encoded protein is CASSPAVGNYEQYF.